This TCR beta chain was identified during a study of blood T cells in healthy people across ages. Study results and caveats: Significant beta diversity loss was already apparent by age approximately 37, declining roughly linearly.

For the second PCR, which ran for 7 to 11 cycles, a sample-barcoded 5' primer and a J-beta primer mix were used. Through a template-switch adaptor with 12 random nucleotides, each cDNA molecule received a tag. TCRdb re-called the 5' RACE reads through MiXCR, storing one row per CDR3 protein. The sample lists 800,000 or so distinct CDR3 sequences; around a quarter were seen once. Aged about 6 to 95, donors were systemically healthy Caucasians from Russia. At least 5 micrograms of total RNA were extracted per sample. V was cut by 3 bases and J by 1 base, with 11 bases left in between. CDR3 size: 16 residues. Germline values: CDR1 KGHDR, CDR2 SFDVKD. This clonotype was counted a few times. Its target is unknown. These records were also assigned to another study, of T cells of mothers and their children.

The TCR comes from a boy aged 5-17 years in good health. Sample: blood. The J gene is TRBJ2-2, the V gene TRBV24-1; no clear D gene. The CDR3: CATSDPQVENTGELFF. The CDR3 coding sequence is TGTGCCACCAGTGATCCTCAGGTGGAGAACACCGGGGAGCTGTTTTTT.